One sample yielded the 5 T cell receptor beta chains listed below, sequenced in a study of CD8+ T cells in alopecia areata. Extracted RNA was reverse transcribed, and the resulting cDNA served as sequencing template. Repertoires were generated with immunoSEQ multiplex PCR, while TCRdb's copy carries only in-frame clones and drops some. The sample shows 250,000 or so clones, none of them appearing just once. The authors sorted pooled cutaneous lymph node cells using CD4, CD8alpha, NKG2D, NKG2ACE and other markers. The sample comprised CD4+ T cells sorted from a lymph node. All receptors come from a C3H/HeJ mouse with alopecia areata. The mice in this strain carry MHC haplotype H2-k.

In its sample, this clone was seen a few times. Germline and genes here are mouse. The read is 4 residues too short to cover the CDR3 end, so that end is filled in from the germline J gene. The rearrangement links TRBV19 to TRBJ1-1, with a weak D call TRBD1 (6 bases). CDR1 is FNHDT, CDR2 SITEND, per germline (reference sequence). The CDR3 length is 13 residues. The V and J ends lost 7 bases and 4 bases respectively, with 14 bases between them. The CDR3 spells CASRGGWGTEVFF. The covered CDR3 bases are TGTGCCAGCCGGGGGGGCTGGGGCACA.

This clone was recorded a few times. These gene names are mouse names. The read is 4 residues too short to cover the CDR3 end, so that end is filled in from the germline J gene. This rearrangement joins TRBV13-1 to TRBJ2-2; no definite D call. Trimming cost V 1 base and J 0 bases, with 4 bases left between them. The CDR3 has 14 amino acids. The germline V gene has CDR1 NSHNY and CDR2 SYGAGN. The CDR3 loop is CASSDSSNTGQLYF. The sequenced CDR3 bases are TGTGCCAGCAGTGATTCATCAAACACCGGG.

With regard to this clone: Genes and germline are mouse. The read finishes 4 residues shy of the CDR3 end, and the germline J gene is used to complete it. This CDR3 is also generated by other DNA sequences in the sample. This chain uses TRBV1 with TRBJ1-2; TRBD1 is a possible D gene (6 bases). Germline loops: CDR1 NSQYPW, CDR2 LRSPGD (reference sequence). This CDR3 spans 15 amino acids. Trimming pared 3 bases from V and 0 bases from J, leaving 11 bases between. The CDR3 reads CTCSAPGTTNSDYTF. The covered CDR3 bases are TGCACCTGCAGTGCCCCCGGGACAACAAACTCC.

Comments on this clone: Gene names are mouse gene names. Coverage ceases 4 residues before the CDR3 finishes, and the germline J gene fills in the end. V gene TRBV13-3 combines with J gene TRBJ2-7, with D tentatively TRBD1 (6 bases). V lost 2 bases and J 0 bases, leaving 9 bases between the germline ends. The CDR3 extends over 14 amino acids. In germline, CDR1 is NNHDY, CDR2 SYVADS. CDR3 sequence: CASSERGISYEQYF. The sequenced part of the CDR3 DNA is TGTGCCAGCAGTGAGAGGGGGATCTCCTAT.

There are a few counts of this clone. Germline and genes here are mouse. Coverage ceases 4 residues before the CDR3 finishes, and the germline J gene fills in the end. Different DNA sequences within this sample yield the same CDR3. V and J are TRBV19 and TRBJ2-2, with D perhaps TRBD1 (6 bases). The length of the CDR3 is 15 residues. V lost 2 bases to trimming and J lost 0 bases, with 8 bases between them. The germline gives CDR1 FNHDT, CDR2 SITEND (reference sequence). The CDR3: CASSIQGTNTGQLYF. CDR3 bases read: TGTGCCAGCAGTATCCAGGGGACAAACACCGGG.